The text below deals with one TCR beta chain. This sample is drawn from a study of blood T cell repertoires in COVID-19. Turning to the study itself: T cells, B-cell-depleted T cells, or PBMCs supplied cDNA or gDNA.

The protocol was immunoSEQ multiplex PCR, while the TCRdb copy is restricted to in-frame clones and leaves out a portion. The sample lists around 190,000 clones; about nine tenths were seen once. Residents of over 20 US areas, aged about 18 to 89 years, made up the participants. Cohort allocation depended upon clinical history that participants reported. The specimen was PBMCs or T cells enriched from blood (not recorded which). The sequence derives from a woman aged 18-29 years who had recovered from COVID-19.

Here the CDR3 DNA reads TGCGCCAGCAGCTTGGGGACCGGGAACCAAGAGACCCAGTACTTC. This translates into CASSLGTGNQETQYF. The V call is TRBV5-1, the J call TRBJ2-5, with D perhaps matching TRBD2 (5 bases). This CDR3 is 15 amino acids long. V lost 0 bases to trimming and J lost 0 bases, with 9 bases between them. Germline loops: CDR1 SGHRS, CDR2 YFSETQ.